The source of this T cell receptor beta chain is a study of radiation and T cells in renal cell carcinoma. The CDR3 has 15 amino acids. V gave up 1 base and J gave up 8 bases; unmatched junction bases: 7. The germline V gene has CDR1 LNHDA and CDR2 SQIVND (reference sequence). Whole-study findings and limits: Top tumor clonotypes rose in blood 2 weeks post-radiation, then contracted.

The table came from immunoSEQ multiplex PCR; TCRdb's copy has only in-frame clones and leaves some out. This sample has 100,000 to 150,000 clones, with 81% found just once. Turning to this clone: Its antigen is undetermined.

Time point in this sample: blood 2 weeks post-SBRT. Noted treatment: 15 Gy SBRT to primary tumor, nephrectomy 4 weeks later. The chain couples TRBV19 to TRBJ2-1; TRBD2 aligns across 8 bases. The specimen was blood, collected from a patient whose treatment included radiotherapy and nephrectomy. The sequence was obtained from a woman aged 55-70 years with renal cell carcinoma. The CDR3 region has the DNA TGTGCCAGTAGTATAGCGGGACTAGTAACGGATGAGCAGTTCTTC. This translates into CASSIAGLVTDEQFF.